This T cell receptor beta chain was sequenced in a study of cytomegalovirus exposure and HLA in healthy donors. This CDR3 has 16 amino acids. CDR1 and CDR2 from the germline V gene are SGHRS and YFSETQ. J lost 6 bases, V lost 2 bases, and 11 bases had no gene match. A multiplex PCR was run with 60 Vbeta primers and 13 Jbeta primers. The repertoire was sequenced with immunoSEQ multiplex PCR; TCRdb's copy has only in-frame clones and lacks some. The sample includes 140,000 to 150,000 clones, about 84% of them seen just once. The origin of this receptor is a male donor in good health and CMV-seronegative. This rearrangement joins TRBV5-1 to TRBJ2-7, with 10 bases fitting TRBD2. Sequencing was performed on PBMCs. CDR3 sequence: CASSLASGRGGGEQYF. Here the CDR3 DNA reads TGCGCCAGCAGCTTAGCTAGCGGGAGAGGAGGTGGCGAGCAGTACTTC.